This TCR beta chain was sequenced in a study of shared clonotypes between healthy human individuals. This clone showed up just a few times. Sequencing used immunoSEQ multiplex PCR; TCRdb keeps in-frame clones, though not all of them. Of roughly 680,000 clones listed, 55% to 80% are singletons. This TCR derives from a young woman in good health. The sequenced material came from memory CD4+ T cells sorted from blood. Subset specified: CD45RA-negative fraction.

The CDR3 DNA is TGTGCCAGCAGCTCGACAGGGAGGCCGGTGATTCAGTACTTC. Its translation is CASSSTGRPVIQYF. This sequence joins TRBV7-2 and TRBJ2-4; maybe TRBD1 (7 bases). Germline V gene lookup returns CDR1 SGHTA and CDR2 FQGNSA. V lost 4 bases and J lost 10, with 17 bases in between. The CDR3 has 14 residues.